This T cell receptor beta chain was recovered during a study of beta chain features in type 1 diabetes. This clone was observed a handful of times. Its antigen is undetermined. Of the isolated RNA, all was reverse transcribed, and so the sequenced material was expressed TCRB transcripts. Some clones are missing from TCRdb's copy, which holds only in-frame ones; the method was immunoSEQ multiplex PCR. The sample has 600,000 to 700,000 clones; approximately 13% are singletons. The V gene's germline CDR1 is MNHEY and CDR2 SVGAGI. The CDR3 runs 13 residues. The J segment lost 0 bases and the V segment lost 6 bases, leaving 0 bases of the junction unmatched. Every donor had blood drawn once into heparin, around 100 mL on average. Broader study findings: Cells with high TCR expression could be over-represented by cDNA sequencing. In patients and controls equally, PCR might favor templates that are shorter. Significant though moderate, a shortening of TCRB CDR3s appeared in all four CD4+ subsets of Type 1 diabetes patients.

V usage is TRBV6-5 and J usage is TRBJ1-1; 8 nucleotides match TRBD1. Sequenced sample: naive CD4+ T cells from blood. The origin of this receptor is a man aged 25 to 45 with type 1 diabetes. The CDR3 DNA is TGTGCCAGCAGCAGGGGGCTGAACACTGAAGCTTTCTTT. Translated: CASSRGLNTEAFF.